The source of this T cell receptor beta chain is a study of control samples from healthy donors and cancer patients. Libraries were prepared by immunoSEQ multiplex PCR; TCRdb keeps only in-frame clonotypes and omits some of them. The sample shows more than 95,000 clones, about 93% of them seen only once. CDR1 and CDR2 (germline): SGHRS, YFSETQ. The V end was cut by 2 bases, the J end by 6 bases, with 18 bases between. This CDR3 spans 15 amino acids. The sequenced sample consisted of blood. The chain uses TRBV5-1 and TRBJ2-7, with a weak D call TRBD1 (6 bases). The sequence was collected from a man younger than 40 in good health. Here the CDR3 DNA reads TGCGCCAGCAGCTTACAAGAGGCAGGGGATAGCGAGCAGTACTTC. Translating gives CASSLQEAGDSEQYF.